This TCR beta chain was obtained from a study of technical replicates of blood from several donors. The CDR3 consists of 13 residues. In germline, CDR1 is SNHLY, CDR2 FYNNEI. V dropped 8 bases and J dropped 8 bases, with 15 bases sitting between them. Profiling relied on immunoSEQ multiplex PCR, and the TCRdb table lists in-frame clones only, not all of them. The repertoire has about 68,000 clones, nearly 98% of them found once; the top ten carry under 0.3%. The sequenced sample was T cells isolated from PBMCs. The receptor was isolated from a human donor in good health. This rearrangement joins TRBV2 to TRBJ1-4, with D tentatively TRBD1 (5 bases). In DNA form, the CDR3 reads TGTGCCAGCTTGGCGACAGTAAGGGAAAAACTGTTTTTT. This codes for CASLATVREKLFF. The entire variable domain, with the rest obtained from reference TRBV2 and TRBJ1-4, is as follows: EPEVTQTPSHQVTQMGQEVILRCVPISNHLYFYWYRQILGQKVEFLVSFYNNEISEKSEIFDDQFSVERPDGSNFTLKIRSTKLEDSAMYFCASLATVREKLFFGSGTQLSVL.